A selection of T cell receptor beta chains follows, all from one sample in a study of T-cell memory formation after mild COVID-19. TCRdb redid the calling of the 5' RACE reads with MiXCR, one entry per CDR3 protein. The data contain 140,000 or so distinct CDR3 sequences, 5.5% to 7% of them singletons. Specimen: PBMCs or a T cell subset sorted from them (not recorded which). Every receptor here comes from an adult woman who had mild COVID-19 (a few samples of this study predate the infection). Cell type and time point are not known. The CDR3 runs from the conserved cysteine through the conserved F or W. Each record gives: clone size, V gene, D gene, J gene, CDR3 protein, CDR3 DNA. The D gene is left open where the match is weak. Expanded clones get a size class; other rows say once, few or many, or leave the size out.

few,TRBV25-1,TRBD2,TRBJ2-2,CASKGRAVTGELFF,TGTGCCAGCAAGGGGAGGGCGGTCACCGGGGAGCTGTTTTTT
many,TRBV12-3/TRBV12-4,NA,TRBJ2-7,CASSAWGEQYF,TGTGCCAGCAGTGCCTGGGGCGAGCAGTACTTC
few,TRBV4-1,NA,TRBJ2-5,CASSQSGLTQETQYF,TGCGCCAGCAGCCAATCCGGACTAACCCAAGAGACCCAGTACTTC
few,TRBV5-1,NA,TRBJ2-7,CASTNGDTGPLYF,TGCGCCAGCACGAACGGCGATACAGGGCCCCTGTACTTC
few,TRBV12-3/TRBV12-4,NA,TRBJ1-3,CASSLPGSGNTIYF,TGTGCCAGCAGTTTACCTGGATCTGGAAACACCATATATTTT
few,TRBV5-1,TRBD2,TRBJ2-1,CASSFITSGRVNEQFF,TGCGCCAGCAGCTTTATTACTAGCGGGAGGGTCAATGAGCAGTTCTTC
NA,TRBV10-3,NA,TRBJ2-1,CAISQGLLGTYEQFF,TGTGCCATCAGCCAGGGGCTCCTGGGGACTTATGAGCAGTTCTTC
few,TRBV5-1,NA,TRBJ2-7,CASSLEGPYEQYF,TGCGCCAGCAGCTTGGAGGGACCCTACGAGCAGTACTTC
few,TRBV25-1,NA,TRBJ2-3,CASSEGGRDTQYF,TGTGCCAGCAGTGAAGGTGGCAGGGATACGCAGTATTTT
few,TRBV3-1,TRBD2,TRBJ2-2,CASSQDPTGTSYHGELFF,TGTGCCAGCAGCCAAGACCCTACCGGGACTAGCTATCACGGGGAGCTGTTTTTT
NA,TRBV5-5,NA,TRBJ2-7,CASSFRQGGSYEQYF,TGTGCCAGCAGCTTCCGCCAAGGGGGTTCCTACGAGCAGTACTTC
NA,TRBV11-3,NA,TRBJ1-1,CASSPYLGPMNTEAFF,TGTGCCAGCAGTCCCTACTTAGGACCGATGAACACTGAAGCTTTCTTT
NA,TRBV15,TRBD1,TRBJ1-4,CATSARTGGKEKLFF,TGTGCCACCAGCGCTCGGACAGGGGGGAAAGAAAAACTGTTTTTT
many,TRBV6-5,TRBD1,TRBJ2-7,CASRPNTGGYNYEQYF,TGTGCCAGCAGACCCAATACAGGGGGGTACAACTACGAGCAGTACTTC
few,TRBV6-6,NA,TRBJ1-1,CASSYSAGLNTEAFF,TGTGCCAGCAGTTACTCGGCAGGGTTGAACACTGAAGCTTTCTTT
many,TRBV20-1,TRBD2,TRBJ2-1,CSARPSSGLYNEQFF,TGCAGTGCTAGACCTTCTAGCGGGCTTTACAATGAGCAGTTCTTC
NA,TRBV4-2,TRBD2,TRBJ2-1,CASSPGLAGDNNEQFF,TGTGCCAGCAGCCCGGGACTAGCGGGAGACAACAATGAGCAGTTCTTC
NA,TRBV5-4,TRBD2,TRBJ2-1,CASSFPAGDEQFF,TGTGCCAGCAGCTTTCCGGCGGGGGATGAGCAGTTCTTC